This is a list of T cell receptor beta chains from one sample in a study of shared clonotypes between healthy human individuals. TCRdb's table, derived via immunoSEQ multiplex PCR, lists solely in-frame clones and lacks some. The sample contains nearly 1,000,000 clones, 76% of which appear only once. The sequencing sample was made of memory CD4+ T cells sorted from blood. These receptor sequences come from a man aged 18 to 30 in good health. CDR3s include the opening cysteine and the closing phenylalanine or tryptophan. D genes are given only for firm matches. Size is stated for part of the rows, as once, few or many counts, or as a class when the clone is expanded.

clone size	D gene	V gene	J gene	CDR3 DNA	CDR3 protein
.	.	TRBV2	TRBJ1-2	TGTGCCAGCAGTGAAGATGGGGGTTACTATGGCTACACCTTC	CASSEDGGYYGYTF
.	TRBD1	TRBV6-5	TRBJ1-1	TGTGCCAGCCGGACAGGAAACTCCGCTGAAGCTTTCTTT	CASRTGNSAEAFF
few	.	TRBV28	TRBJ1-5	TGTGCCAGCAGTTCCTTGTTGGGGTCTCAGCCCCAGCATTTT	CASSSLLGSQPQHF
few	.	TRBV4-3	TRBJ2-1	TGCGCCAGCAGCCAAGAGGTTGGGGCCTACAATGAGCAGTTCTTC	CASSQEVGAYNEQFF
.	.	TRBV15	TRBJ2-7	TGTGCCACGGCTGAAGGGGTATCCACCTACGAGCAGTACTTC	CATAEGVSTYEQYF
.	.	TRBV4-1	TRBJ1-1	TGCGCCAGCAGCCAGAGGACGGCGAACACTGAAGCTTTCTTT	CASSQRTANTEAFF
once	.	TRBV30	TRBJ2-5	TGTGCCTGGAGCTTCAGCCTACAAGAGACCCAGTACTTC	CAWSFSLQETQYF
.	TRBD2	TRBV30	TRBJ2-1	TGTGCCTGGAGTGTACGAGCGGGGGGGCACAATGAGCAGTTCTTC	CAWSVRAGGHNEQFF
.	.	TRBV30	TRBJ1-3	TGTGCCTGGTCCGCGGGTCTAGGAAACACCATATATTTT	CAWSAGLGNTIYF
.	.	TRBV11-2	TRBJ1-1	TGTGCCAGCAGCTTCCACAGGGCCACCATGAACACTGAAGCTTTCTTT	CASSFHRATMNTEAFF
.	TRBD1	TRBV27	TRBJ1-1	TGTGCCAGCAAACCTCACCGGGACAGGGGGCCTGGCACTGAAGCTTTCTTT	CASKPHRDRGPGTEAFF
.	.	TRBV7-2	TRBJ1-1	TGTGCCAGCAGCTTATTTAGGGCGAACACTGAAGCTTTCTTT	CASSLFRANTEAFF
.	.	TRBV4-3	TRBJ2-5	TGCGCCAGCAGCCAAGCGGACAGAGTGGAGACCCAGTACTTC	CASSQADRVETQYF
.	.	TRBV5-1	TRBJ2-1	TGCGCCAGCAGCTTGGAAGGGTGGGCAAATGAGCAGTTCTTC	CASSLEGWANEQFF
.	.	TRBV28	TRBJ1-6	TGTGCCAGCAGTATTGCTGGAGACCGTAATTCACCCCTCCACTTT	CASSIAGDRNSPLHF
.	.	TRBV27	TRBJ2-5	TGTGCCAGCAGCCGGACGGGGAAAGAGACCCAGTACTTC	CASSRTGKETQYF
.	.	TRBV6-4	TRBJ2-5	TGTGCCAGCAGTGACTATTTAGCGGAGGGGCCCCGAGAGACCCAGTACTTC	CASSDYLAEGPRETQYF
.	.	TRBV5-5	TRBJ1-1	TGTGCCAGCAGCTATGCGGGTAACACTGAAGCTTTCTTT	CASSYAGNTEAFF
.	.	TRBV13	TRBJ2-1	TGTGCCAGCAGCTCGGTCGGCCCGGGCGTAGAGCAGTTCTTC	CASSSVGPGVEQFF
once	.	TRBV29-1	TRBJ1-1	TGCAGCGTTGAAGTTTTCAAACACACTGAAGCTTTCTTT	CSVEVFKHTEAFF
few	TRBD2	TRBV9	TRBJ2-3	TGTGCCAGCAGCCGCCTAGCGGAACTGAGGGATACGCAGTATTTT	CASSRLAELRDTQYF
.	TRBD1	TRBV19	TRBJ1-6	TGTGCCAGTAGTGAAAACAGGGGCTCACCCCTCCACTTT	CASSENRGSPLHF